The 27 T cell receptor beta chains in this list originate from one sample, sequenced in a study of CD8+ T cells in alopecia areata. Following extraction, RNA underwent reverse transcription to cDNA, which served as the sequencing template. Repertoires were generated with immunoSEQ multiplex PCR, while TCRdb's copy carries only in-frame clones and drops some. This sample has 150,000 to 200,000 clones; roughly 58% occur once, and the top ten carry roughly 17%. Regarding treatment: oral pan-JAK inhibitor, 5-10 mg twice daily. Sequences were derived from CD4+ T cells sorted from blood, sampled at approximately week 55, from a patient treated with tofacitinib. These receptors were taken from a human donor with alopecia areata.

The V and J genes are TRBV5-1 and TRBJ2-3; D is unresolved. Trimming took 4 bases from V and 9 from J, leaving 18 bases between them. The CDR3 covers 14 residues. Germline CDR1 SGHRS, CDR2 YFSETQ. CDR3 DNA: TGCGCCAGCAGCCCTACCCTGACCGCCACGACGCAGTATTTT. Translated, it gives CASSPTLTATTQYF.

The chain couples TRBV9 to TRBJ2-7; 7 positions match TRBD1. Germline CDR1 and CDR2: SGDLS and YYNGEE. CDR3 length: 13 residues. Trimming cost V 4 bases and J 7 bases; bases outside gene matches: 8. CDR3 in DNA: TGTGCCAGCAGCCCTCGACAGGGAGAAGAGCAGTACTTC. Translated: CASSPRQGEEQYF.

This clone has ten or more counts. The chain uses TRBV19 and TRBJ2-1, with 10 bases matching TRBD2. Germline V gene data show CDR1 as LNHDA and CDR2 as SQIVND (reference sequence). V gave up 1 base and J gave up 14 bases; unmatched junction bases: 11. This CDR3 spans 15 amino acids. CDR3 sequence reads: CASSIGAAGGYPEFF. The CDR3 DNA follows: TGTGCCAGTAGTATAGGCGCAGCGGGGGGGTACCCTGAGTTCTTC. The whole variable domain, remainder taken from reference TRBV19 and TRBJ2-1, is DGGITQSPKYLFRKEGQNVTLSCEQNLNHDAMYWYRQDPGQGLRLIYYSQIVNDFQKGDIAEGYSVSREKKESFPLTVTSAQKNPTAFYLCASSIGAAGGYPEFFGPGTRLTVL.

The CDR3 loop is CASRGQGVGEQYF. The CDR3 nucleotides are TGTGCCAGCAGAGGACAGGGGGTGGGAGAGCAGTACTTC. The chain uses TRBV6-1 and TRBJ2-7; 10 bases line up with TRBD1. The germline CDR1 and CDR2 sequences are MNHNS and SASEGT. The CDR3 extends over 13 amino acids. Losses at the gene ends were 6 bases for V and 7 bases for J; bases not matched to a gene: 6.

This clone was found a few times. This sequence joins TRBV7-9 and TRBJ1-2; TRBD1 might be the D (6 bases). Germline V gene lookup returns CDR1 SEHNR and CDR2 FQNEAQ (reference sequence). CDR3 size: 14 residues. Between the trimmed V and J ends, which lost 1 base and 6 bases, there was a span of 12 bases. CDR3: CASSLDMGANGYTF. The CDR3 DNA follows: TGTGCCAGCAGCTTAGACATGGGGGCGAATGGCTACACCTTC.

The chain combines TRBV29-1 with TRBJ2-5; D ambiguous. The CDR3 is 14 residues long. Germline values: CDR1 SQVTM, CDR2 ANQGSEA. Trimming removed 3 bases from V and 2 bases from J, with 13 bases in between. The CDR3 DNA sequence: TGCAGCGTTGACACAGCAAGGGTACAAGAGACCCAGTACTTC. This gives the protein CSVDTARVQETQYF.

A single count supports this clone. The rearrangement joins TRBV9 to TRBJ2-3; D may be TRBD1 or TRBD2 (5 bases each). The V gene lost 0 bases and the J gene lost 0 bases, with 8 bases spanning the gap. Germline CDR1 and CDR2: SGDLS and YYNGEE. The CDR3 spans 15 residues. CDR3 in amino acids: CASSVGGSSTDTQYF. CDR3 DNA: TGTGCCAGCAGCGTAGGGGGGTCAAGCACAGATACGCAGTATTTT.

The chain has TRBV7-8 and TRBJ1-1; D is perhaps TRBD1 (5 bases). CDR3 length equals 12 residues. The germline V gene has CDR1 SGHVS and CDR2 FQNEAQ. The germline V and J ends were trimmed by 8 bases and 3 bases, with 10 bases remaining between them. Written as DNA, the CDR3 is TGTGCCAGCCGTAAAGGGGACACTGAAGCTTTCTTT. Its translation is CASRKGDTEAFF.

Regarding this clone: Distinct nucleotide sequences in the sample also encode this CDR3. The rearrangement links TRBV6-5 to TRBJ1-5; D ambiguous. The CDR3 sequence is 13 residues long. V was shortened by 2 bases and J by 6 bases, with 8 bases between the two germline ends. The germline gives CDR1 MNHEY, CDR2 SVGAGI. CDR3 DNA: TGTGCCAGCAGTTACAGGGTTCGTCAGCCCCAGCATTTT. This sequence encodes CASSYRVRQPQHF.

The chain uses TRBV4-2 and TRBJ2-3, with 7 positions matching TRBD2. The CDR3 is 16 amino acids. Germline assignment: CDR1 LGHNA and CDR2 YNFKEQ. V lost 0 bases, J lost 2 bases, and 5 bases stayed unmatched. CDR3 sequence (DNA): TGTGCCAGCAGCCAAGAATGGACTAGATTCACAGATACGCAGTATTTT. Translating it yields CASSQEWTRFTDTQYF.

This rearrangement joins TRBV27 to TRBJ2-5; no clear D gene. Looked up from germline, CDR1 is MNHEY and CDR2 is SMNVEV (reference sequence). V was trimmed by 0 bases and J by 2 bases, leaving 16 bases between them. CDR3 length: 17 amino acids. The CDR3 nucleotides read TGTGCCAGCAGTTTATCCGCCAGGCGTGGTGGACAAGAGACCCAGTACTTC. This gives the protein CASSLSARRGGQETQYF.

V gene TRBV11-2 combines with J gene TRBJ1-2; 11 bases agree with TRBD1. Germline V gives CDR1 SGHAT, CDR2 FQNNGV. This CDR3 is built from 15 residues. Unmatched junction bases numbered 5, after V lost 4 bases and J lost 4 bases. CDR3 sequence reads: CASSSGTGGLYGYTF. CDR3 nucleotide sequence: TGTGCCAGCAGCTCCGGGACAGGGGGGCTCTATGGCTACACCTTC. The complete variable domain, with remaining parts taken from reference TRBV11-2 and TRBJ1-2, reads EAGVAQSPRYKIIEKRQSVAFWCNPISGHATLYWYQQILGQGPKLLIQFQNNGVVDDSQLPKDRFSAERLKGVDSTLKIQPAKLEDSAVYLCASSSGTGGLYGYTFGSGTRLTVV.

The chain is built from TRBV6-5 and TRBJ2-4, with TRBD1 matching over 8 bases. CDR1 and CDR2 from the germline V gene are MNHEY and SVGAGI. V was clipped by 6 bases and J by 5 bases; unmatched bases: 9. CDR3 length: 15 amino acids. This CDR3 reads CASRRHRGSENIQYF. Written as DNA, the CDR3 is TGTGCCAGCAGACGACACAGGGGGTCGGAAAACATTCAGTACTTC.

A few counts support this clone. This rearrangement joins TRBV7-2 to TRBJ2-3; D call uncertain. V gave up 1 base and J gave up 1 base, with 15 bases separating them. The CDR3 is 17 residues long. Germline V lookup: CDR1 SGHTA, CDR2 FQGNSA. CDR3 DNA sequence: TGTGCCAGCAGCTTAGAATGGGTAGCTTTAGGCACAGATACGCAGTATTTT. As protein: CASSLEWVALGTDTQYF. Full variable domain (remainder filled in from reference TRBV7-2 and TRBJ2-3): GAGVSQSPSNKVTEKGKDVELRCDPISGHTALYWYRQSLGQGLEFLIYFQGNSAPDKSGLPSDRFSAERTGGSVSTLTIQRTQQEDSAVYLCASSLEWVALGTDTQYFGPGTRLTVL.

The chain recombines TRBV7-9 with TRBJ1-2; a possible D gene is TRBD1 (6 bases). Germline assignment: CDR1 SEHNR and CDR2 FQNEAQ (reference sequence). CDR3 size: 14 residues. Between the trimmed V and J ends, which lost 3 bases and 0 bases, there was a span of 8 bases. The CDR3 sequence: CASSFGGPNYGYTF. CDR3 DNA: TGTGCCAGCAGCTTTGGGGGGCCTAACTATGGCTACACCTTC.

This clone was counted between two and nine times. The gene calls are TRBV9 and TRBJ2-7, with a possible D match to TRBD2 (6 bases). Trimming left V 3 bases short and J 7 bases short, with 14 bases between. Germline lookup yields CDR1 SGDLS and CDR2 YYNGEE. The CDR3 contains 13 residues. The chain's CDR3 is CASSASLGGEQYF. In nucleotides, the CDR3 is TGTGCCAGCAGCGCATCCCTGGGAGGAGAGCAGTACTTC.

With regard to this clone: Other DNA sequences from this sample encode an identical CDR3 as well. This rearrangement joins TRBV4-1 to TRBJ1-1, with 7 bases fitting TRBD1. Germline V lookup: CDR1 MGHRA, CDR2 YSYEKL. Trimming at V came to 3 bases and at J to 0 bases, leaving 1 base not matched to a gene. The CDR3 contains 14 residues. CDR3 sequence reads: CASSQGQLNTEAFF. The CDR3 bases are TGCGCCAGCAGCCAGGGACAGCTGAACACTGAAGCTTTCTTT.

V usage is TRBV2 and J usage is TRBJ1-2, with a weak D call TRBD1 (6 bases). CDR1 and CDR2 from the germline V gene are SNHLY and FYNNEI. The CDR3 sequence is 13 residues long. Trimming shortened V by 8 bases and J by 1 base, and 11 bases separated the two germline ends. Here the CDR3 DNA reads TGTGCCAGCCGGGACATCTATAACTATGGCTACACCTTC. Translated, it gives CASRDIYNYGYTF.

This chain links TRBV5-6 with TRBJ1-1; no definite D call. V shed 4 bases and J shed 1 base, with 11 bases lying between them. This CDR3 contains 14 residues. Germline CDR1 SGHDT, CDR2 YYEEEE. The CDR3 nucleotides read TGTGCCAGCAGCGCAGTACAAAGGAACACTGAAGCTTTCTTT. It yields the protein CASSAVQRNTEAFF.

This sequence joins TRBV29-1 and TRBJ2-1; tentatively, D is TRBD1 (5 bases). Germline V CDR1 and CDR2: SQVTM, ANQGSEA. The CDR3 length is 12 residues. Trimming removed 3 bases at V and 3 bases at J, with 6 bases between. CDR3 DNA: TGCAGCGTTGATCAGGGCTACAATGAGCAGTTCTTC. Amino acid sequence: CSVDQGYNEQFF.

The CDR3 is CSVDARRGSNEQFF. For the CDR3, the DNA is TGCAGCGTTGATGCACGGCGGGGGAGCAATGAGCAGTTCTTC. The V call is TRBV29-1, the J call TRBJ2-1, with 7 bases lining up with TRBD2. CDR3 length: 14 residues. Germline CDR1 is SQVTM and CDR2 is ANQGSEA. V gave up 3 bases and J gave up 6 bases; unmatched junction bases: 8.

This clone was seen only a few times. This rearrangement joins TRBV15 to TRBJ2-5, with D perhaps matching TRBD1 or TRBD2 (5 bases each). The germline CDR1 and CDR2 sequences are LNHNV and YYDKDF (reference sequence). Trimming stripped 0 bases from V and 1 base from J, with 6 bases between. This CDR3 has 14 amino acids. CDR3 bases: TGTGCCACCAGCAGAGATGGGGGCCAAGAGACCCAGTACTTC. Translation: CATSRDGGQETQYF.

The gene calls are TRBV15 and TRBJ1-2; D ambiguous. Trimming took off 4 bases at V and 0 bases at J, with 3 bases between the two ends. Germline CDR1 and CDR2: LNHNV and YYDKDF (reference sequence). CDR3 length equals 12 residues. The DNA for the CDR3 is TGTGCCACCAGCAAGGCTAACTATGGCTACACCTTC. It codes for CATSKANYGYTF.

The chain carries TRBV10-3 and TRBJ1-1, with D unclear. The CDR3 spans 12 residues. Trimming took off 10 bases at V and 6 bases at J, with 15 bases between the two ends. From germline, CDR1 is ENHRY and CDR2 SYGVKD. Written as DNA, the CDR3 is TGTGCCACCAGCTTGGGAAGCGCTGAAGCTTTCTTT. It translates to CATSLGSAEAFF.

This clone came up once. The CDR3 sequence: CASSPRGQDYGYTF. CDR3 bases: TGTGCCAGCTCACCAAGGGGGCAGGACTATGGCTACACCTTC. This chain connects TRBV18 to TRBJ1-2; the match to TRBD1 covers 7 bases. The CDR3 spans 14 residues. J lost 3 bases, V lost 2 bases, and 3 bases had no gene match. Germline loops: CDR1 KGHSH, CDR2 LQKENI.

This clone was found a few times. The V gene is TRBV19, the J gene TRBJ2-6; D perhaps matches TRBD2 (5 bases). The CDR3 is made up of 18 amino acids. Looked up from germline, CDR1 is LNHDA and CDR2 is SQIVND (reference sequence). Trimming removed 0 bases from V and 4 bases from J, with 16 bases in between. In DNA form, the CDR3 reads TGTGCCAGTAGTATAGATCCGGCGGGCGCTCTGGGGGCCAACGTCCTGACTTTC. Residues: CASSIDPAGALGANVLTF.

This chain connects TRBV5-6 to TRBJ2-7; 8 nucleotides match TRBD1. Trimming cost V 4 bases and J 3 bases; bases outside gene matches: 9. Germline loops: CDR1 SGHDT, CDR2 YYEEEE. This CDR3 is 15 amino acids long. In DNA form, the CDR3 reads TGTGCCAGCAGCATGGTGGGGACAGGATTCTACGAGCAGTACTTC. Its translation is CASSMVGTGFYEQYF.